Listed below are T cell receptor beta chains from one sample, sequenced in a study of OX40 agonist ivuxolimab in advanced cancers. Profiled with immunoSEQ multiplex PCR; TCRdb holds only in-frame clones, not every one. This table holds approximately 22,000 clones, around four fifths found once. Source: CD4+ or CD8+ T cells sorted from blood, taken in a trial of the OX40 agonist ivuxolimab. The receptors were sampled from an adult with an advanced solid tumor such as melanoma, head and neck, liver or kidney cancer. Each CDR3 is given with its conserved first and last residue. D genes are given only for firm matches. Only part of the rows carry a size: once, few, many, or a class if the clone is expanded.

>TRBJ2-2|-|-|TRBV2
TGTGCCAGCAGTGAACGTCGCTACCAAGCCGGGGAGCTGTTTTTT
CASSERRYQAGELFF
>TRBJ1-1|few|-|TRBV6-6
TGTGCCAGCAGTTACGCGCAGGTTGAAGCTTTCTTT
CASSYAQVEAFF
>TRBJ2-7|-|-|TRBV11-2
TGTGCCAGCAGCCCGAGAGAGAGGGCCAACGAGCAGTACTTC
CASSPRERANEQYF
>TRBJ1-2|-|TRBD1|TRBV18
TGTGCCAGCTCACAAGAACAGGGGGGCCTTGATGGCTACACCTTC
CASSQEQGGLDGYTF
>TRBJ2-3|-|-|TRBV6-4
TGTGCCAGCAGTGACGGGGGGGCCACAGATACGCAGTATTTT
CASSDGGATDTQYF
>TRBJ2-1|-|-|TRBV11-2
TGTGCCAGCAGCTTCTCCGGGACCATCTCCTACAATGAGCAGTTCTTC
CASSFSGTISYNEQFF
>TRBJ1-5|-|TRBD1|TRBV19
TGTGCCAGTAGTCCTCACAGGGGCCCCCAGCCCCAGCATTTT
CASSPHRGPQPQHF
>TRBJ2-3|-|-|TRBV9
TGTGCCAGCAGCGCGCAGGGAAGTGGGGGCACAGATACGCAGTATTTT
CASSAQGSGGTDTQYF
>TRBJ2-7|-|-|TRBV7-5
TGTGCCAGAAGCCCCCGCCGCGGGCAGTACTTC
CARSPRRGQYF
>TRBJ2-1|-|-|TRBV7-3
TGTGCCAGCAGCTTCCCTAGTGGTGAGCAGTTCTTC
CASSFPSGEQFF
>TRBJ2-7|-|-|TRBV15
TGTGCCACCAGCCTCCCTCCCCAACAGGACTACGAGCAGTACTTC
CATSLPPQQDYEQYF
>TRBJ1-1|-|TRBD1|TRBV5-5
TGTGCCAGCAGCGAGGGACAGGCGAACACTGAAGCTTTCTTT
CASSEGQANTEAFF
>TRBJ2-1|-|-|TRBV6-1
TGTGCCAGCTCCCCGGGGGCCGGCGTCTACAATGAGCAGTTCTTC
CASSPGAGVYNEQFF
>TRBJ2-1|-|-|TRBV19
TGTGCCAGTAGTATAGATGACCCTAACAATGAGCAGTTCTTC
CASSIDDPNNEQFF
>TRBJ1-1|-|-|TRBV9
TGTGCCAGCAGCGCCCTTAGGGTGGGCCCGGGCACTGAAGCTTTCTTT
CASSALRVGPGTEAFF
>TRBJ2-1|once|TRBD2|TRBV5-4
TGTGCCAGCAGCTTGGTAGCGGGGGCCTACAATGAGCAGTTCTTC
CASSLVAGAYNEQFF
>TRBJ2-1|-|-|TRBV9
TGTGCCAGCAGCGTAGAAGGGCAGCCCTACAATGAGCAGTTCTTC
CASSVEGQPYNEQFF
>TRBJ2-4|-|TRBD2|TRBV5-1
TGCGCCAGCAGCTTGGTAGCGGGCGGGGAAAACATTCAGTACTTC
CASSLVAGGENIQYF
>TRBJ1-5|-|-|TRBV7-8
TGTGCCAGCAGCTTGGGGAGAGTGGGCGGCAATCAGCCCCAGCATTTT
CASSLGRVGGNQPQHF
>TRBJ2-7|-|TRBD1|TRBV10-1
TGCGCCAGCAGTGCCGCCGGGACAGCCTACGAGCAGTACTTC
CASSAAGTAYEQYF
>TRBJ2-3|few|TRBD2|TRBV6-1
TGTGCCAGCAGTGAAACAGCGGGGGGGCCAGATACGCAGTATTTT
CASSETAGGPDTQYF
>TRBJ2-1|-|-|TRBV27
TGTGCCAGCAGCCCCATGACAGGTTCCCCCGGTGAGCAGTTCTTC
CASSPMTGSPGEQFF
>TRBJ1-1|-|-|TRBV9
TGTGCCAGCAGCCCCGTGGGGAACACTGAAGCTTTCTTT
CASSPVGNTEAFF
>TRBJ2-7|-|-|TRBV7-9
TGTGCCAGCAGCTTAAGGGGGGCGAAGGAGCAGTACTTC
CASSLRGAKEQYF
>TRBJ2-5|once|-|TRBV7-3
TGTGCCAGCAGCTTAGGGGGCCGGGAGACCCAGTACTTC
CASSLGGRETQYF
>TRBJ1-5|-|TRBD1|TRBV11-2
TGTGCCAGCAGCTCCGGCAGGGGGCCGAATCAGCCCCAGCATTTT
CASSSGRGPNQPQHF
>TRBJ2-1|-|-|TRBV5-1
TGCGCCAGCAGCCATGGAGGGGGCGATGAGCAGTTCTTC
CASSHGGGDEQFF
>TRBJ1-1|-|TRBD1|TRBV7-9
TGTGCCAGCAGCCCCGGGGACAGGAGATACACTGAAGCTTTCTTT
CASSPGDRRYTEAFF
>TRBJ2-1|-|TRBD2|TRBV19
TGTGCCAGTAGTATAGGAGGTAGCGGGAGCCCTTACAATGAGCAGTTCTTC
CASSIGGSGSPYNEQFF
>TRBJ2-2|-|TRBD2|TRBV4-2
TGTGCCAGCAGCCAAGATACGGCTAGCGGGTACACCGGGGAGCTGTTTTTT
CASSQDTASGYTGELFF
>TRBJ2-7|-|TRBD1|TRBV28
TGTGCCAGCAGACGACAGGGTGACTACGAGCAGTACTTC
CASRRQGDYEQYF
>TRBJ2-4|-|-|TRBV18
TGTGCCAGCTCACTAACGGGGGCCCTAGCCAAAAACATTCAGTACTTC
CASSLTGALAKNIQYF
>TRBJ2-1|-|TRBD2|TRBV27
TGTGCCAGCAGCCCCTCCGCGGGGGACTCCTACAATGAGCAGTTCTTC
CASSPSAGDSYNEQFF
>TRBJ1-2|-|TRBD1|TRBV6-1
TGTGCCAGCAGTGATACGACAGGGGTGTTACTCTATGGCTACACCTTC
CASSDTTGVLLYGYTF
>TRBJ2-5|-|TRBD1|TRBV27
TGTGCCAGCAATGGCCAGGGGGCAGGTGAGACCCAGTACTTC
CASNGQGAGETQYF
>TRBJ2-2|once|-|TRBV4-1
TGCGCCAGCAGACAGGGTGGGGGGGACACCGGGGAGCTGTTTTTT
CASRQGGGDTGELFF
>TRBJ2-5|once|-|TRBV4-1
TGCGCCAGCAGCCAAGTGGGGGAGGGGGCGCGAGAGACCCAGTACTTC
CASSQVGEGARETQYF
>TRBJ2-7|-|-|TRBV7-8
TGTGCCAGCAGCTATGGGAGCGGGTCGACCTACGAGCAGTACTTC
CASSYGSGSTYEQYF
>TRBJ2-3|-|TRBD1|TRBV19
TGTGCCAGTAGCTCAACAGGGGCCCCAGATACGCAGTATTTT
CASSSTGAPDTQYF
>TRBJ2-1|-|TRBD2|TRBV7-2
TGTGCCAGCAGCTTAGAAATAGCGGGGGACAATGAGCAGTTCTTC
CASSLEIAGDNEQFF
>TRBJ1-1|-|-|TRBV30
TGTGCCTGGACCTGGAGGGCTGAAGCTTTCTTT
CAWTWRAEAFF
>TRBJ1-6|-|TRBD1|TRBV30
TGTGCCTGGACGCGGGACAGGGGGCGCAATTCACCCCTCCACTTT
CAWTRDRGRNSPLHF
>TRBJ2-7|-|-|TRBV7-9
TGTGCCAGCAGCTTACTCTTGGGGGGGGCGTCCGAGCAGTACTTC
CASSLLLGGASEQYF
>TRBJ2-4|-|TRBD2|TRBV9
TGTGCCAGCACCCCGGGACTAGCGGACAAAAACATTCAGTACTTC
CASTPGLADKNIQYF
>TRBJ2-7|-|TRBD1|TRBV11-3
TGTGCCAGCAGCCCCACAGGGGGCCACTCCTACGAGCAGTACTTC
CASSPTGGHSYEQYF
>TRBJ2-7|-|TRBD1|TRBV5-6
TGTGCCAGCAGCAGGAACAGGGGGCTCTACGAGCAGTACTTC
CASSRNRGLYEQYF
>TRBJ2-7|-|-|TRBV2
TGTGCCAGCAGTGATGGGGGCGGGCGAACCTACGAGCAGTACTTC
CASSDGGGRTYEQYF
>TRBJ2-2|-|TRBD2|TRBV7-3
TGTGCCAGCAGCTTAGGGGGCACTAGCGGGAGTGCCGGGGAGCTGTTTTTT
CASSLGGTSGSAGELFF
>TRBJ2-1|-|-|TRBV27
TGTGCCAGCAGCTCCGGGACTCAAGGGGTCAATGAGCAGTTCTTC
CASSSGTQGVNEQFF
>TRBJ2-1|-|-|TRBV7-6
TGTGCCAGCAGCTTAGCCCCCGGAGTCTCCTACAATGAGCAGTTCTTC
CASSLAPGVSYNEQFF
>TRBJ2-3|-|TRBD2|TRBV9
TGTGCCAGCAGCGGGGAGGGGCGGGGGATAGATACGCAGTATTTT
CASSGEGRGIDTQYF
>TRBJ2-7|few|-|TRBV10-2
TGCGCCAGCAGTCCAGGGAGCTCCTACGAGCAGTACTTC
CASSPGSSYEQYF
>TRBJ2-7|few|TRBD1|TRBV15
TGTGCCACCAGCAGGGGACAGGGATACTACGAGCAGTACTTC
CATSRGQGYYEQYF
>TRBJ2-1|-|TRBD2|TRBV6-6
TGTGCCAGCAGTTACGGTCTAGCGGGCTACAATGAGCAGTTCTTC
CASSYGLAGYNEQFF
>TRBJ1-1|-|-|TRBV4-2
TGTGCCAGCAGCCAAGAAATTATGAACACTGAAGCTTTCTTT
CASSQEIMNTEAFF